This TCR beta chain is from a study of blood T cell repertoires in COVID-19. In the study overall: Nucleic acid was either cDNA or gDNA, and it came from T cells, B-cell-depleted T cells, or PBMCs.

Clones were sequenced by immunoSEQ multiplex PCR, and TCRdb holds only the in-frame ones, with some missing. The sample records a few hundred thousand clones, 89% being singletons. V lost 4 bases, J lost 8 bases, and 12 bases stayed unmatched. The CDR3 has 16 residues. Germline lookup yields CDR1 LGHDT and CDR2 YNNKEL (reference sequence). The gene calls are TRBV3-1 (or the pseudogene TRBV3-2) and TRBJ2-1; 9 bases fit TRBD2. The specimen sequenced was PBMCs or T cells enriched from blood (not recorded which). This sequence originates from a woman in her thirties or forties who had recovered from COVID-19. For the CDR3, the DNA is TGTGCCAGCAGCCCGCCCTTAGCGGGAGTAAGGGATGAGCAGTTCTTC. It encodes CASSPPLAGVRDEQFF.